A selection of T cell receptor beta chains follows, all from one sample in a study of response to subunit inactivated influenza vaccine. One entry per CDR3 protein results from TCRdb running MiXCR on the RT-PCR reads. The table records hundreds of thousands of distinct CDR3 sequences, roughly 15% of them present only once. The sample consisted of PBMCs from blood, taken less than 15 days before vaccination. The receptor set was obtained from a man aged 45-65 years who received an inactivated influenza vaccine. The CDR3 runs from the conserved cysteine through the conserved F or W.

J,length,V,CDR3
TRBJ2-3,15,TRBV6-5,CASSFYSGSTDTQYF
TRBJ2-7,15,TRBV5-1,CASSLTPDSTYEQYF
TRBJ2-3,17,TRBV7-6,CASSLALPGQGGDTQYF
TRBJ2-7,15,TRBV28,CASSFGLAGAYEQYF
TRBJ2-2,15,TRBV9,CASSVRQGASGELFF
TRBJ1-2,16,TRBV3-1,CASSQDSQTGNYGYTF
TRBJ2-5,15,TRBV2,CASSEISGREETQYF
TRBJ2-5,15,TRBV7-2,CASSWDGAGGRTQYF
TRBJ2-7,17,TRBV5-1,CASSFTRTGRIRYEQYF
TRBJ2-3,16,TRBV27,CASAQRTSAGTDTQYF
TRBJ2-2,19,TRBV3-1,CASSPELAGGRWGTGELFF
TRBJ1-1,14,TRBV7-9,CASSSDSGGTEAFF
TRBJ2-6,18,TRBV28,CASSLFEGRSSGANVLTF
TRBJ1-5,13,TRBV10-1,CASSVDRNQPQHF
TRBJ2-7,14,TRBV12-3/TRBV12-4,CASSPGRQAYEQYF
TRBJ2-7,12,TRBV29-1,CSVGRESDEQYF
TRBJ2-7,15,TRBV10-3,CAISDGNGDGYEQYF
TRBJ2-5,14,TRBV27,CASSLSQGGETQYF
TRBJ2-1,15,TRBV12-3/TRBV12-4,CASSLGQAPYNEQFF
TRBJ1-6,14,TRBV3-1,CASSQTGYNSPLHF
TRBJ1-4,13,TRBV12-3/TRBV12-4,CASSFTGTHKLFF
TRBJ2-7,14,TRBV7-2,CASSLAGPRQEQYF
TRBJ2-3,15,TRBV18,CASSPLGLAADTQYF
TRBJ2-1,13,TRBV29-1,CSVIGTGSDEQFF
TRBJ1-6,14,TRBV7-3,CASSFGTDNSPLHF
TRBJ1-5,16,TRBV4-3,CASRQGWGDPNQPQHF
TRBJ2-2,16,TRBV4-1,CASSQDTGVLNRELFF
TRBJ1-4,16,TRBV10-3,CAISEMGGTTNEKLFF
TRBJ2-3,16,TRBV5-1,CASSLSIGGSTDTQYF
TRBJ2-5,12,TRBV6-2/TRBV6-3,CASSQLKETQYF
TRBJ1-4,15,TRBV7-6,CASSSGTGFSEKLFF
TRBJ2-3,14,TRBV6-4,CASSADSHTDTQYF
TRBJ2-1,14,TRBV5-1,CASSRTGGYNEQFF
TRBJ2-3,10,TRBV7-9,CAPVTDTQYF
TRBJ1-3,15,TRBV11-1,CASSSDRISGNTIYF
TRBJ2-7,18,TRBV11-1,CASSLASLIRGNDYEQYF
TRBJ1-1,13,TRBV10-3,CASKTGPNTEAFF
TRBJ1-1,13,TRBV30,CAWSVKGGTEAFF
TRBJ2-3,13,TRBV6-5,CASSYRGADTQYF
TRBJ1-6,15,TRBV20-1,CSGVYRALRDSPLHF
TRBJ1-2,14,TRBV7-9,CASSSQTGTNGYTF
TRBJ2-7,14,TRBV12-3/TRBV12-4,CASSLGRPSYEQYF
TRBJ1-1,14,TRBV2,CASSELGRNTEAFF
TRBJ2-2,15,TRBV29-1,CSVERSGRNTGELFF
TRBJ2-3,17,TRBV13,CASSPPAEWPSTDTQYF
TRBJ2-7,13,TRBV20-1,CSAGGRSGSEQYF
TRBJ1-5,16,TRBV28,CASSLSPDYSNQPQHF